This T cell receptor beta chain was identified in a study of shared clonotypes between healthy human individuals. The CDR3 extends over 12 amino acids. V lost 10 bases to trimming and J lost 2 bases, with 9 bases between them. The germline V gene encodes CDR1 SNHLY and CDR2 FYNNEI. The data were produced by immunoSEQ multiplex PCR, yet TCRdb's version contains in-frame clones alone and is incomplete. Of roughly 500,000 clones in the sample, about 84% were seen once. Sequencing was carried out using PBMCs. The sequence was obtained from a middle-aged woman in good health. Some clones in this sample may be carry-over from other donors' samples. The chain uses TRBV2 and TRBJ1-5, with D hard to call. CDR3 DNA sequence: TGTGCCAACGGCCGGGGCAATCAGCCCCAGCATTTT. Amino acid sequence: CANGRGNQPQHF.